A selection of T cell receptor beta chains follows, all from one sample in a study of regulatory T cells in long-lasting Graves disease. TCRdb passed the multiplex PCR reads through MiXCR, listing each CDR3 protein once. The sample includes 400,000 to 500,000 distinct CDR3 sequences, roughly 15% of them seen just once. Another study also made use of these data, one on T cells in Graves' hyperthyroidism and ophthalmopathy.

Sequences were derived from peripheral blood mononuclear cells (PBMCs), sampled at new diagnosis, from a patient treated with antithyroid drugs. The receptors shown here come from a woman between 50 and 59 years old with Graves disease. CDR3s include the opening cysteine and the closing phenylalanine or tryptophan.

V gene: TRBV7-2
CDR3 length: 15
CDR3 protein: CASSRLAGGQDTQYF

V gene: TRBV19
CDR3 length: 14
CDR3 protein: CASSPDRAHGELFF

V gene: TRBV11-2
CDR3 length: 19
CDR3 protein: CASSLESMGWTGDTGELFF

V gene: TRBV28
CDR3 length: 12
CDR3 protein: CASSLSLYGYTF

V gene: TRBV9
CDR3 length: 16
CDR3 protein: CASSVVLAGDTDEQFF

V gene: TRBV3-1
CDR3 length: 14
CDR3 protein: CASSQPSGTNEQFF

V gene: TRBV7-9
CDR3 length: 14
CDR3 protein: CASSLEIGTDTQYF

V gene: TRBV9
CDR3 length: 14
CDR3 protein: CASSVGEGDEKLFF

V gene: TRBV3-1
CDR3 length: 15
CDR3 protein: CASSQAGTGDDEQFF

V gene: TRBV7-3
CDR3 length: 15
CDR3 protein: CASSLSISSSDTQYF

V gene: TRBV24-1
CDR3 length: 14
CDR3 protein: CATSDREGTDTQYF